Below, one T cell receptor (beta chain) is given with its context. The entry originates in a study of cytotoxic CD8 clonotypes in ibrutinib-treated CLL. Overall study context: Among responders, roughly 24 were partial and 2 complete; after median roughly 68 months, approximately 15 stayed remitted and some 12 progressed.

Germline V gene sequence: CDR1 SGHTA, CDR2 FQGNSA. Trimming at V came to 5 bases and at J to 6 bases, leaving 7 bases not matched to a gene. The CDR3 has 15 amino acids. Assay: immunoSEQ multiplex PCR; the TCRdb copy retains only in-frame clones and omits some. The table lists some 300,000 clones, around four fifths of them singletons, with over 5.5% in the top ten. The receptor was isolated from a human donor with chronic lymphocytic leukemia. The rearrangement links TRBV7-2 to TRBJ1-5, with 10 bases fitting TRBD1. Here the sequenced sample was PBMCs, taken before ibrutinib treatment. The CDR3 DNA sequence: TGTGCCAGCAGCGTAACGGACAGGGGGTCTCAGCCCCAGCATTTT. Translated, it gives CASSVTDRGSQPQHF.